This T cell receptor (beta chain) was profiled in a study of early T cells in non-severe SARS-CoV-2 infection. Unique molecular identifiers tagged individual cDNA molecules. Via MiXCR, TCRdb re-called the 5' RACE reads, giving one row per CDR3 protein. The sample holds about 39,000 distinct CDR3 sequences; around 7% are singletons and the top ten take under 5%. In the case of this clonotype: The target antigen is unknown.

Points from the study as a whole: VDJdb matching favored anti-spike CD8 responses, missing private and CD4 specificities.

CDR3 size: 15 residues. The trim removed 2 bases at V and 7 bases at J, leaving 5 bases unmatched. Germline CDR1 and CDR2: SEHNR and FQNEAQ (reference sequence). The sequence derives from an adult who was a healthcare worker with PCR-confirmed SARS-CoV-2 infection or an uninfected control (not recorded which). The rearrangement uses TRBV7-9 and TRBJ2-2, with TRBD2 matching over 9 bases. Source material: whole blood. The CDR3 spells CASSLFLAGFGELFF. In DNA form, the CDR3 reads TGTGCCAGCAGCTTATTTCTAGCGGGGTTCGGGGAGCTGTTTTTT.